This T cell receptor (beta chain) stems from a study of blood T cells in healthy people across ages. Next came a second PCR, run for about 7 to 12 cycles, which used a sample-barcoded 5' primer along with a J-beta primer mix. One entry per CDR3 protein, called by TCRdb with MiXCR from the 5' RACE reads. Of a few hundred thousand distinct CDR3 sequences listed, 25% to 30% are singletons. The CDR3 has 14 amino acids. Germline V lookup: CDR1 LNHDA, CDR2 SQIVND (reference sequence). After removal of 1 base from V and 4 bases from J, the junction contained 3 bases not matched to a gene. General study points: Older age coincided with a roughly linear decline in TCR beta diversity per million T cells. Naive and antigen-experienced cells were not separated, limiting conclusive comparison.

This clonotype was picked up a small number of times. Antigen specificity is unknown. The chain has TRBV19 and TRBJ2-5; 7 nucleotides line up with TRBD1. The sample comprised blood. The sequence came from a woman in her sixties or seventies in good health. CDR3 amino acids: CASSIGQGGETQYF. Written as DNA, the CDR3 is TGTGCCAGTAGTATAGGACAGGGCGGAGAGACCCAGTACTTC.